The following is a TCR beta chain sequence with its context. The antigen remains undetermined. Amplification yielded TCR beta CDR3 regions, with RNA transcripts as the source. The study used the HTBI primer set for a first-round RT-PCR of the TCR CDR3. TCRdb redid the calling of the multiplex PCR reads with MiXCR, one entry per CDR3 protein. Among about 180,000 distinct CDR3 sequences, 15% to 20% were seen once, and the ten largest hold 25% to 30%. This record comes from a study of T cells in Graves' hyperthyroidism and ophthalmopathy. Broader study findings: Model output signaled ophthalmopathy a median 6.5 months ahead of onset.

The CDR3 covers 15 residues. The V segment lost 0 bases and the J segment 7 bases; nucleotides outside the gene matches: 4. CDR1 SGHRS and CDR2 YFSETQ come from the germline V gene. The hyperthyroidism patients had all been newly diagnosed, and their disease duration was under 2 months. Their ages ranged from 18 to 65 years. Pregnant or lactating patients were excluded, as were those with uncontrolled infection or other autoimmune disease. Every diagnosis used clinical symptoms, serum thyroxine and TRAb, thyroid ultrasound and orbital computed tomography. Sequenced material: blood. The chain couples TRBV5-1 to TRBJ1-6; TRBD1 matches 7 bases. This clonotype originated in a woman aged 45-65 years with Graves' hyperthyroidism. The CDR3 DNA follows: TGCGCCAGCAGCTTGGTTCAGGGGGGCAATTCACCCCTCCACTTT. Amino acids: CASSLVQGGNSPLHF.